This T cell receptor beta chain was documented in a study of Graves' ophthalmopathy and Graves' hyperthyroidism. Study-wide background: By definition, stable hyperthyroidism involved no ophthalmopathy within 18 months of follow-up. Study-wide results and limits: Blood shared most expanded thyroid clonotypes above 0.001 frequency. The model's ophthalmopathy progression predictions had more than 55% sensitivity and 72.22% specificity.

TCR beta CDR3 regions were amplified from RNA transcripts. Scientists carried out first-round RT-PCR using HTBI primers and then a second-round multiplex PCR. TCRdb re-derived calls from the multiplex PCR reads in MiXCR, one entry per CDR3 protein. This sample has over a million distinct CDR3 sequences, with about 35% found just once. The CDR3 sequence is 13 residues long. Deletions cut 1 base from V and 8 bases from J, with 12 bases between. Germline CDR1 is SGHKS and CDR2 is YYEKEE (reference sequence). Enrollment excluded any patients with other autoimmune diseases, uncontrolled infections, pregnancy or lactation. This clonotype was observed a handful of times. Its antigen is unknown.

The sequenced sample consisted of peripheral blood or thyroid tissue (not recorded which). The chain couples TRBV5-5 to TRBJ1-1; perhaps TRBD1 as D (5 bases). The origin of this receptor is an adult man with Graves' hyperthyroidism. Here the CDR3 reads CASSLNRDLEAFF. The CDR3, as DNA: TGTGCCAGCAGCTTGAATAGGGACTTAGAAGCTTTCTTT.